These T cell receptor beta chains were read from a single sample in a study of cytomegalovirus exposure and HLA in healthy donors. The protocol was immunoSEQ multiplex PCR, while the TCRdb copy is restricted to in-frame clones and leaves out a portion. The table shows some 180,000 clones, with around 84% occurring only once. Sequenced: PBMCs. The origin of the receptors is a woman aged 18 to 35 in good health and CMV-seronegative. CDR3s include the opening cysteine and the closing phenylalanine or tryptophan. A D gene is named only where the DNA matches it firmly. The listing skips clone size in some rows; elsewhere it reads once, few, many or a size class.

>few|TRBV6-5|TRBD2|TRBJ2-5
TGTGCCAGCAGTTACAGGGCTAGCGGGGAGACCCAGTACTTC
CASSYRASGETQYF
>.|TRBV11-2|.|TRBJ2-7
TGTGCCAGCAGCTTACGCCTTTTGGGCGGGACCTCCTACGAGCAGTACTTC
CASSLRLLGGTSYEQYF
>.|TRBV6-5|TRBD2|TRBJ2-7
TGTGCCAGCAGCCCGGGGAGGGCCGTAGGCGAGCAGTACTTC
CASSPGRAVGEQYF
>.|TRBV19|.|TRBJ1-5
TGTGCCAGTAACCCTTTTGTTACAGCCTACAATCAGCCCCAGCATTTT
CASNPFVTAYNQPQHF
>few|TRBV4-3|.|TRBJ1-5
TGCGCCAGCAGCCAATCCCGGGACTTCAGGAGTCAGCCCCAGCATTTT
CASSQSRDFRSQPQHF
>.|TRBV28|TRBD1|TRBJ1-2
TGTGCCAGCAGCAGTCCGGGACAGGGGAACTATGGCTACACCTTC
CASSSPGQGNYGYTF
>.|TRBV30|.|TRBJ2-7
TGTGCCTGGAGTCAGACCTACGAGCAGTACTTC
CAWSQTYEQYF
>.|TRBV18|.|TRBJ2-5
TGTGCCAGCTCACCACCGGGAGTCCAAGAGACCCAGTACTTC
CASSPPGVQETQYF
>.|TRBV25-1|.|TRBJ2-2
TGTGCCAGCAGTGATGGGGGGATTAGGGAGCTGTTTTTT
CASSDGGIRELFF
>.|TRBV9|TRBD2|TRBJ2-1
TGTGCCAGCAGCGTTCGAGGGGGGGGAGGCGGGAGGGGGTACAATGAGCAGTTCTTC
CASSVRGGGGGRGYNEQFF
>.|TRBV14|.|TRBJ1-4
TGTGCCAGCAGCCAAGATCGGGGAACTAATGAAAAACTGTTTTTT
CASSQDRGTNEKLFF
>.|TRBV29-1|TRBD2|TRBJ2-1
TGCAGCGTTGAAGTCGGAGGACTAGCGGCCTACAATGAGCAGTTCTTC
CSVEVGGLAAYNEQFF
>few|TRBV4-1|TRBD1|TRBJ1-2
TGCGCCAGCAGCCAAGATCCCTCGTTAGCGGGACAGCCAAACTATGGCTACACCTTC
CASSQDPSLAGQPNYGYTF
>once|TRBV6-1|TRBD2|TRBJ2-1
TGTGCCAGCAGGACGGGGACTAGCGGGACCGATGAGCAGTTCTTC
CASRTGTSGTDEQFF
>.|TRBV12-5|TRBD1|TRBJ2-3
TGTGCTAGTGGTTTGGGCGGGACAGGGGGGGCTAGCGGTAACACAGATACGCAGTATTTT
CASGLGGTGGASGNTDTQYF
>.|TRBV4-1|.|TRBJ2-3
TGCGCCAGCAGTCAAGTTTATGGGCAAGAGGATACGCAGTATTTT
CASSQVYGQEDTQYF